These 31 T cell receptor beta chains were all obtained from the same sample, sequenced in a study of blood T cell repertoires in COVID-19. The repertoire was sequenced with immunoSEQ multiplex PCR; TCRdb's copy has only in-frame clones and lacks some. The table lists almost 300,000 clones, 89% of them singletons. Sequenced material: peripheral blood. All receptors come from a woman aged 25 to 39 with COVID-19, enrolled during active disease.

The CDR3 DNA reads TGTGCCAGCAGGATAGGGACAGGGGGCCTTTATGGCTACACCTTC. Translation gives CASRIGTGGLYGYTF. The chain has TRBV3-1 (or the pseudogene TRBV3-2) and TRBJ1-2; the match to TRBD1 covers 12 bases. Germline CDR1 and CDR2: LGHDT and YNNKEL (reference sequence). The CDR3 runs 15 residues. V was clipped by 6 bases and J by 5 bases; unmatched bases: 7.

The chain recombines TRBV18 with TRBJ1-1, with unresolved D. The CDR3 has 15 residues. Germline V gene data show CDR1 as KGHSH and CDR2 as LQKENI. V lost 3 bases to trimming and J lost 5 bases, with 16 bases between them. DNA of the CDR3: TGTGCCAGCTCACCGAGTCCCTCGCCCCCGACTGAAGCTTTCTTT. It encodes CASSPSPSPPTEAFF.

V is TRBV5-1 and J is TRBJ1-6; TRBD1 matches at 11 bases. Germline assignment: CDR1 SGHRS and CDR2 YFSETQ. V lost 4 bases and J lost 8; bases outside the gene matches: 8. The CDR3 runs to 16 residues. The chain's CDR3 is CASSLGQGGLDSPLHF. The CDR3 DNA reads as TGCGCCAGCAGCCTGGGACAGGGGGGCCTGGATTCACCCCTCCACTTT.

The V gene is TRBV9, the J gene TRBJ1-3; D might be TRBD1 (6 bases). V was pared by 3 bases and J by 0 bases, with 10 bases between. Germline CDR1 SGDLS, CDR2 YYNGEE. This CDR3 contains 15 residues. The CDR3 region is CASSARDTSGNTIYF. The CDR3 nucleotides read TGTGCCAGCAGCGCCCGGGACACCTCTGGAAACACCATATATTTT.

The chain has TRBV27 and TRBJ2-1, with 11 bases aligning to TRBD2. Losses at the gene ends were 6 bases for V and 7 bases for J; bases not matched to a gene: 8. The CDR3 length is 15 residues. Germline V gene lookup returns CDR1 MNHEY and CDR2 SMNVEV (reference sequence). CDR3 coding DNA: TGTGCCAGCAGCGATGTAGCGGGGGGGGGTAATGAGCAGTTCTTC. Translation gives CASSDVAGGGNEQFF.

This clone was seen only once. The chain recombines TRBV28 with TRBJ2-3; D ambiguous. Germline V gene lookup returns CDR1 MDHEN and CDR2 SYDVKM. This CDR3 comprises 14 residues. The V end lost 2 bases, the J end lost 2 bases, and 8 bases lay between the germline ends. The CDR3 DNA follows: TGTGCCAGCAGTTTAAGCATGTACACAGATACGCAGTATTTT. Translating gives CASSLSMYTDTQYF.

The V and J genes are TRBV11-2 and TRBJ2-7; 8 bases fit TRBD1. Germline CDR1 is SGHAT and CDR2 is FQNNGV. Losses at the gene ends were 0 bases for V and 7 bases for J; bases not matched to a gene: 8. This CDR3 has 15 amino acids. DNA of the CDR3: TGTGCCAGCAGCTTAGATTGGGGCAGGGGGCAGGAGCAGTACTTC. This translates into CASSLDWGRGQEQYF.

The chain carries TRBV5-8 and TRBJ1-6; 7 positions match TRBD1. This CDR3 comprises 14 residues. Germline lookup yields CDR1 SGHTS and CDR2 YDEGEE. With V trimmed by 4 bases and J by 8 bases, 6 bases remained unmatched. The chain's CDR3 is CASSHIDRDSPLHF. CDR3 coding DNA: TGTGCCAGCAGCCACATAGACAGGGATTCACCCCTCCACTTT.

V and J are TRBV5-1 and TRBJ2-1; D perhaps matches TRBD1 (5 bases). V was trimmed by 6 bases and J by 5 bases, leaving 12 bases between them. Germline CDR1 and CDR2: SGHRS and YFSETQ. The CDR3 totals 13 residues. The CDR3: CASNAGYHNEQFF. CDR3 DNA: TGCGCCAGCAACGCAGGGTACCACAATGAGCAGTTCTTC.

The CDR3 DNA follows: TGTGCCAGCATGCGCGTTCGAGAGACCCAGTACTTC. This codes for CASMRVRETQYF. The J gene is TRBJ2-5, the V gene TRBV2, with D unresolved. Germline V CDR1 and CDR2: SNHLY, FYNNEI. V gave up 7 bases and J gave up 4 bases, with 10 bases separating them. The CDR3 extends over 12 amino acids.

This clone was seen only once. This chain joins TRBV5-1 and TRBJ2-2; D is uncertain. The germline V gene encodes CDR1 SGHRS and CDR2 YFSETQ. The CDR3 extends over 15 amino acids. V lost 2 bases and J 5 bases, leaving 13 bases between the germline ends. CDR3 in DNA: TGCGCCAGCAGCTTCGAACTGACAAGAACCGGGGAGCTGTTTTTT. Encoded protein: CASSFELTRTGELFF.

The V gene is TRBV21-1, the J gene TRBJ1-6; the table's TRBD1 call for D was not verified on the DNA. TRBV21-1 is flagged as a pseudogene. CDR3 length equals 15 residues. The CDR3 sequence is CASSKAGQNYSPLHF. Written as DNA, the CDR3 is TGTGCCAGCAGCAAGGCTGGACAGAACTATTCACCCCTCCACTTT.

This chain links TRBV19 with TRBJ1-3, with 7 bases that match TRBD1. V lost 5 bases and J lost 0; bases outside the gene matches: 7. Germline CDR1 and CDR2: LNHDA and SQIVND (reference sequence). CDR3 length: 16 amino acids. The CDR3 nucleotides are TGTGCCAGTAGTGTCTGGGACAGCAGCTCTGGAAACACCATATATTTT. Translated, it gives CASSVWDSSSGNTIYF.

This clone came up a few times. The chain couples TRBV28 to TRBJ1-1; no firm D call. The CDR3 consists of 11 residues. The germline V and J ends were trimmed by 4 bases and 10 bases, with 10 bases remaining between them. Germline values: CDR1 MDHEN, CDR2 SYDVKM. CDR3 in amino acids: CASSSSRGAFF. Here the CDR3 DNA reads TGTGCCAGCAGTTCTTCCCGGGGAGCTTTCTTT.

The rearrangement uses TRBV23-1 and TRBJ2-7; the match to TRBD1 covers 7 bases. TRBV23-1 is annotated as an ORF whose role is uncertain. The V segment lost 5 bases and the J segment 2 bases; nucleotides outside the gene matches: 18. This CDR3 comprises 18 residues. The CDR3 loop reads CASSRLSYKQGTAYEQYF. Here the CDR3 DNA reads TGCGCCAGCAGTAGACTAAGTTACAAACAGGGGACCGCCTACGAGCAGTACTTC.

The rearrangement joins TRBV13 to TRBJ1-2; TRBD1 might be the D (5 bases). The CDR3 covers 14 residues. Per the germline V gene, CDR1 is PRHDT and CDR2 is FYEKMQ (reference sequence). V lost 8 bases, J lost 2 bases, and 15 bases lay in between. The CDR3 region has the DNA TGTGCCAGCCGTCCCCGGGGGGAAAACTATGGCTACACCTTC. Its translation is CASRPRGENYGYTF.

This CDR3 reads CASRSGTGLKSPLHF. Written as DNA, the CDR3 is TGTGCCAGCAGGTCCGGGACAGGGTTGAAATCACCCCTCCACTTT. The J gene is TRBJ1-6, the V gene TRBV5-4; 9 positions match TRBD1. Germline loops: CDR1 SGHNT, CDR2 YYREEE (reference sequence). The CDR3 consists of 15 residues. The J segment lost 10 bases and the V segment lost 5 bases, leaving 10 bases of the junction unmatched.

The chain couples TRBV12-3 or TRBV12-4 to TRBJ2-7; no definite D call. Between the trimmed V and J ends, which lost 3 bases and 0 bases, there was a span of 3 bases. The CDR3 spans 12 residues. CDR3 DNA sequence: TGTGCCAGCAGTTTGGCCTCCTACGAGCAGTACTTC. Translated: CASSLASYEQYF.

The genes are TRBV18 and TRBJ1-2; 7 nucleotides agree with TRBD1. After removal of 3 bases from V and 1 base from J, the junction contained 11 bases not matched to a gene. Germline V gives CDR1 KGHSH, CDR2 LQKENI. This CDR3 spans 17 amino acids. The CDR3 DNA is TGTGCCAGCTCACCCACCGACAGGGCATCTAGTAACTATGGCTACACCTTC. It encodes CASSPTDRASSNYGYTF.

The chain combines TRBV4-1 with TRBJ1-1; D perhaps matches TRBD1 (6 bases). CDR3 length equals 14 residues. CDR1 and CDR2 from the germline V gene are MGHRA and YSYEKL. V shed 1 base and J shed 4 bases, with 10 bases lying between them. This CDR3 reads CASSQVTGRTEAFF. The CDR3 nucleotides are TGCGCCAGCAGCCAAGTGACAGGCCGCACTGAAGCTTTCTTT.

The V call is TRBV6-5, the J call TRBJ2-5; D perhaps matches TRBD2 (5 bases). The CDR3 length is 14 residues. Trimming removed 5 bases at V and 10 bases at J, with 20 bases between. Per the germline V gene, CDR1 is MNHEY and CDR2 is SVGAGI. The CDR3: CASSPPGKEYFQYF. The CDR3 nucleotides read TGTGCCAGCAGTCCCCCGGGGAAGGAGTACTTCCAGTACTTC.

The rearrangement links TRBV4-1 to TRBJ1-2; tentatively, D is TRBD1 (5 bases). Germline CDR1 MGHRA, CDR2 YSYEKL. The CDR3 is 14 amino acids. Trimming took 3 bases from V and 4 from J, leaving 12 bases between them. The CDR3 is CASSQVQEIYGYTF. CDR3 bases: TGCGCCAGCAGCCAGGTACAGGAGATCTATGGCTACACCTTC.

The chain joins TRBV27 to TRBJ2-3, with TRBD2 identical over 12 bases. This CDR3 has 15 amino acids. Germline values: CDR1 MNHEY, CDR2 SMNVEV (reference sequence). V lost 4 bases and J lost 4; bases outside the gene matches: 3. The CDR3 is CASSSLAGGADTQYF. The CDR3, as DNA: TGTGCCAGCAGTTCCCTAGCGGGGGGGGCAGATACGCAGTATTTT.

CDR3 in amino acids: CASSVGRGFVEPQHF. The DNA of the CDR3 is TGTGCCAGCAGCGTCGGAAGGGGTTTCGTGGAGCCCCAGCATTTT. This rearrangement joins TRBV9 to TRBJ1-5; a possible D gene is TRBD1 (5 bases). CDR3 length: 15 residues. V was trimmed by 2 bases and J by 8 bases, leaving 17 bases between them. CDR1 and CDR2 from the germline V gene are SGDLS and YYNGEE.

The genes are TRBV19 and TRBJ2-4; 8 bases align to TRBD1. CDR3 length equals 18 residues. Germline trimming cut 5 bases from V and 0 bases from J; bases unmatched to any gene: 12. CDR1 and CDR2 from the germline V gene are LNHDA and SQIVND (reference sequence). In nucleotides, the CDR3 is TGTGCCAGTAGTCCAGGGGGCAGGACATTCCTAGCCAAAAACATTCAGTACTTC. It encodes CASSPGGRTFLAKNIQYF.

V gene TRBV29-1 combines with J gene TRBJ2-5; 7 nucleotides align to TRBD2. CDR3 size: 14 residues. With 2 bases clipped from V and 3 bases from J, the junction kept 6 bases outside the gene matches. Per germline, CDR1 SQVTM and CDR2 ANQGSEA. The CDR3 DNA sequence: TGCAGCGTTGAACCGAGACTAGCCGAAGAGACCCAGTACTTC. Its protein is CSVEPRLAEETQYF.

The chain uses TRBV6-5 and TRBJ1-5; the D is unclear. The germline V gene has CDR1 MNHEY and CDR2 SVGAGI. V gave up 2 bases and J gave up 0 bases, with 5 bases separating them. This CDR3 is built from 14 residues. The CDR3 here is CASSYDSSNQPQHF. CDR3 coding DNA: TGTGCCAGCAGTTACGACTCTAGCAATCAGCCCCAGCATTTT.

V gene TRBV27 combines with J gene TRBJ1-5; tentative D call: TRBD1 (5 bases). The CDR3 sequence is 14 residues long. The germline V and J ends were trimmed by 1 base and 2 bases, with 6 bases remaining between them. Germline V gives CDR1 MNHEY, CDR2 SMNVEV (reference sequence). CDR3: CASSLFRGNQPQHF. The DNA of the CDR3 is TGTGCCAGCAGTTTATTCAGGGGCAATCAGCCCCAGCATTTT.

This clone was observed a few times. The CDR3, as DNA: TGTGCCAGCAGTGAAGCTGTCTCTCCGGGACAGGGGTATGGCTACACCTTC. Translation gives CASSEAVSPGQGYGYTF. The chain joins TRBV6-1 to TRBJ1-2; 10 nucleotides line up with TRBD1. The ends lost 0 bases at V and 5 bases at J; junction bases unmatched: 9. The CDR3 loop spans 17 amino acids. Looked up from germline, CDR1 is MNHNS and CDR2 is SASEGT.

As concerns this clone: The sample has other DNA sequences that encode this CDR3 too. The V call is TRBV19, the J call TRBJ1-3; D not certain. CDR1 is LNHDA and CDR2 is SQIVND in the germline V gene (reference sequence). V lost 2 bases to trimming and J lost 0 bases, with 5 bases between them. The CDR3 runs to 14 residues. The CDR3 region is CASSISVSGNTIYF. CDR3 nucleotides: TGTGCCAGTAGTATATCGGTCTCTGGAAACACCATATATTTT.

V is TRBV12-5 and J is TRBJ1-6; D unclear. V lost 7 bases to trimming and J lost 10 bases, with 14 bases between them. The CDR3 has 13 residues. Per germline, CDR1 LGHNT and CDR2 FRNRAP. DNA for the CDR3: TGTGCTAGTGCCAAAATGGGGAGATCACCCCTCCACTTT. It codes for CASAKMGRSPLHF.